Listed here are 27 T cell receptor beta chains from one sample, sequenced in a study of CD8 T cells in ankylosing spondylitis. Via MiXCR, TCRdb re-called the 5' RACE reads, giving one row per CDR3 protein. In the table there are about 390,000 distinct CDR3 sequences, approximately 20% of which are singletons. The study's findings and limits: Fewer than 10 highly homologous variants formed a TCR beta motif that appeared characteristic of ankylosing spondylitis blood.

No antigens are known for them. The sequencing input was blood, either unsorted or a sorted T cell fraction (not recorded which). The source of these receptors is a male donor with ankylosing spondylitis.

This clonotype appeared many times. The chain joins TRBV29-1 to TRBJ2-2; D remains ambiguous. Trimming took off 0 bases at V and 6 bases at J, with 11 bases between the two ends. This CDR3 is 14 amino acids long. Germline values: CDR1 SQVTM, CDR2 ANQGSEA. The CDR3 DNA reads TGCAGCGTTGAAGATCAGGTCGTGGCCGGGGAGCTGTTTTTT. Encoded protein: CSVEDQVVAGELFF.

This sequence joins TRBV2 and TRBJ2-2, with 12 bases that match TRBD2. CDR1 is SNHLY and CDR2 is FYNNEI in the germline V gene. This CDR3 contains 17 residues. J was trimmed by 2 bases and V by 5 bases; bases with no gene match: 6. The CDR3, as DNA: TGTGCCAGCAGTCCTGGACTAGCGGGGATAAACACCGGGGAGCTGTTTTTT. This codes for CASSPGLAGINTGELFF. Complete variable domain (other parts from reference TRBV2 and TRBJ2-2): EPEVTQTPSHQVTQMGQEVILRCVPISNHLYFYWYRQILGQKVEFLVSFYNNEISEKSEIFDDQFSVERPDGSNFTLKIRSTKLEDSAMYFCASSPGLAGINTGELFFGEGSRLTVL.

The sample holds a few counts of this clonotype. The chain combines TRBV20-1 with TRBJ1-1; D not resolved. In germline, CDR1 is DFQATT, CDR2 SNEGSKA (reference sequence). Trimming stripped 5 bases from V and 1 base from J, with 11 bases between. This CDR3 is 13 amino acids long. The CDR3 protein is CSAGGFANTEAFF. The CDR3 DNA follows: TGCAGTGCTGGAGGGTTCGCGAACACTGAAGCTTTCTTT.

This clonotype has more than one count but fewer than ten. The gene calls are TRBV6-2 or TRBV6-3 and TRBJ2-2, with 9 nucleotides matching TRBD1. Germline CDR1 reads MNHEY; CDR2 reads SVGEGT. V was pared by 2 bases and J by 0 bases, with 1 base of the junction left unmatched. The CDR3 extends over 16 amino acids. CDR3 region: CASSYGQGTNTGELFF. The CDR3 DNA is TGTGCCAGCAGTTACGGACAGGGGACGAACACCGGGGAGCTGTTTTTT.

The chain is built from TRBV20-1 and TRBJ2-5, with D maybe TRBD1 (5 bases). The V end was cut by 2 bases, the J end by 2 bases, with 9 bases between. This CDR3 is 13 amino acids long. The germline CDR1 and CDR2 sequences are DFQATT and SNEGSKA (reference sequence). The CDR3 protein is CSARIAGQETQYF. CDR3 coding DNA: TGCAGTGCTAGAATCGCAGGGCAAGAGACCCAGTACTTC.

The chain carries TRBV20-1 and TRBJ1-5, with TRBD1 matching over 8 bases. The junction had 12 bases not matched to a gene; V was cut back by 6 bases and J by 5 bases. CDR1 DFQATT and CDR2 SNEGSKA come from the germline V gene (reference sequence). The length of the CDR3 is 15 residues. The CDR3 DNA follows: TGCAGTGCCCTAGACAGGGGCTCTGACGATCAGCCCCAGCATTTT. This sequence encodes CSALDRGSDDQPQHF.

The chain couples TRBV7-9 to TRBJ2-5, with D maybe TRBD2 (5 bases). Per germline, CDR1 SEHNR and CDR2 FQNEAQ (reference sequence). V was pared by 5 bases and J by 1 base, with 11 bases between. This CDR3 comprises 14 residues. The CDR3 here is CASSPRTAQETQYF. CDR3 coding DNA: TGTGCCAGCAGCCCTAGGACTGCCCAAGAGACCCAGTACTTC. The variable domain in full, with the rest retrieved from reference TRBV7-9 and TRBJ2-5, is DTGVSQNPRHKITKRGQNVTFRCDPISEHNRLYWYRQTLGQGPEFLTYFQNEAQLEKSRLLSDRFSAERPKGSFSTLEIQRTEQGDSAMYLCASSPRTAQETQYFGPGTRLLVL.

The gene calls are TRBV2 and TRBJ1-2; no reliable D call. The CDR3 contains 14 residues. Trimming pared 6 bases from V and 6 bases from J, leaving 17 bases between. Per germline, CDR1 SNHLY and CDR2 FYNNEI. CDR3 DNA: TGTGCCAGCAGGGGAAGGGCCGCGCAGCATGGCTACACCTTC. The encoded protein is CASRGRAAQHGYTF.

This chain uses TRBV11-2 with TRBJ2-7, with 8 bases identical to TRBD1. The CDR3 covers 14 residues. Germline lookup yields CDR1 SGHAT and CDR2 FQNNGV. V shed 4 bases and J 7 bases; nucleotides not matched to a gene: 9. This CDR3 reads CASSSGTGAREQYF. The CDR3 DNA sequence: TGTGCCAGCAGCTCCGGGACAGGTGCCCGGGAGCAGTACTTC.

The table lists this clonotype with a few counts. This chain links TRBV5-1 with TRBJ2-2; D remains unclear. V lost 0 bases and J 5 bases, leaving 14 bases between the germline ends. This CDR3 is 16 amino acids long. CDR1 and CDR2 from the germline V gene are SGHRS and YFSETQ. DNA of the CDR3: TGCGCCAGCAGCTTGGAGGGCCGGCCAGGTACCGGGGAGCTGTTTTTT. It codes for CASSLEGRPGTGELFF. Full variable domain (missing parts from reference TRBV5-1 and TRBJ2-2): KAGVTQTPRYLIKTRGQQVTLSCSPISGHRSVSWYQQTPGQGLQFLFEYFSETQRNKGNFPGRFSGRQFSNSRSEMNVSTLELGDSALYLCASSLEGRPGTGELFFGEGSRLTVL.

The rearrangement uses TRBV25-1 and TRBJ1-3; D remains unclear. Per germline, CDR1 MGHDK and CDR2 SYGVNS. The CDR3 is 10 amino acids. V was trimmed by 5 bases and J by 8 bases, leaving 4 bases between them. This CDR3 is CASSKDTIYF. The CDR3 coding sequence is TGTGCCAGCAGTAAGGACACCATATATTTT.

This clonotype was seen a few times. The J gene is TRBJ2-3, the V gene TRBV27; D is possibly TRBD1 (5 bases). The V end was cut by 5 bases, the J end by 9 bases, with 12 bases between. This CDR3 is built from 12 residues. The germline V gene encodes CDR1 MNHEY and CDR2 SMNVEV (reference sequence). The CDR3 is CASSPRTRTQYF. The CDR3 DNA is TGTGCCAGCAGTCCAAGGACAAGGACGCAGTATTTT.

This chain connects TRBV6-1 to TRBJ2-3, with D unclear. The CDR3 is made up of 16 amino acids. V lost 0 bases and J lost 0, with 10 bases in between. Germline CDR1 and CDR2: MNHNS and SASEGT. CDR3 nucleotide sequence: TGTGCCAGCAGTGAAGCCTTGGGCCCTAGCACAGATACGCAGTATTTT. It codes for CASSEALGPSTDTQYF.

The V call is TRBV5-1, the J call TRBJ1-2; D unclear. There are 14 residues in the CDR3. V lost 1 base and J 6 bases, leaving 13 bases between the germline ends. Per germline, CDR1 SGHRS and CDR2 YFSETQ. The CDR3 sequence: CASSLMAENHGYTF. Written as DNA, the CDR3 is TGCGCCAGCAGCTTGATGGCAGAAAATCATGGCTACACCTTC.

V is TRBV7-9 and J is TRBJ2-7; 8 positions match TRBD1. The CDR3 is 17 amino acids. The V gene's germline CDR1 is SEHNR and CDR2 FQNEAQ (reference sequence). The V segment lost 1 base and the J segment 7 bases; nucleotides outside the gene matches: 15. DNA for the CDR3: TGTGCCAGCAGCTTAGGGACAGGGACCCCATGGGCAAGGGAGCAGTACTTC. Its translation is CASSLGTGTPWAREQYF.

The chain joins TRBV2 to TRBJ1-1; 8 nucleotides line up with TRBD1. The CDR3 contains 16 residues. V lost 4 bases, J lost 4 bases, and 11 bases stayed unmatched. In germline, CDR1 is SNHLY, CDR2 FYNNEI. For the CDR3, the DNA is TGTGCCAGCAGTGCCAGACAGGGGCTGCGTTCCACTGAAGCTTTCTTT. Translated: CASSARQGLRSTEAFF.

This clonotype has only a few counts. The chain has TRBV7-9 and TRBJ2-5; D may be TRBD1 (6 bases). V was pared by 5 bases and J by 1 base, with 11 bases between. This CDR3 region has 14 residues. Germline V gives CDR1 SEHNR, CDR2 FQNEAQ (reference sequence). The CDR3 nucleotides are TGTGCCAGCAGCGCAAACAGGGTCCAAGAGACCCAGTACTTC. Protein product: CASSANRVQETQYF.

This clonotype was seen only a few times. The chain joins TRBV4-3 to TRBJ2-3; D gene uncertain. V gave up 1 base and J gave up 6 bases, with 11 bases separating them. Germline V gene data show CDR1 as LGHNA and CDR2 as YSLEER. The CDR3 extends over 14 amino acids. As DNA, the CDR3 is TGCGCCAGCAGCCAAGGTTTGGGAACCGATACGCAGTATTTT. This sequence encodes CASSQGLGTDTQYF.

CDR3 residues: CASSQGWDQPQHF. DNA for the CDR3: TGTGCCAGCAGCCAGGGCTGGGATCAGCCCCAGCATTTT. The rearrangement joins TRBV3-1 to TRBJ1-5, with unresolved D. Trimming cost V 3 bases and J 5 bases, with 8 bases left between them. CDR3 length: 13 residues. The germline gives CDR1 LGHDT, CDR2 YNNKEL (reference sequence).

V usage is TRBV30 and J usage is TRBJ2-7; D might be TRBD2 (6 bases). The CDR3 is made up of 12 amino acids. In germline, CDR1 is GTSNPN, CDR2 SVGIG (reference sequence). The V end was cut by 3 bases, the J end by 6 bases, with 12 bases between. For the CDR3, the DNA is TGTGCCTGGAGCGTGACTAGAACCGAGCAGTACTTC. Translation: CAWSVTRTEQYF.

The V and J genes are TRBV29-1 and TRBJ1-1; 9 nucleotides agree with TRBD1. J gave up 3 bases and V 7 bases, and 6 bases lay outside the gene matches. The length of the CDR3 is 13 residues. CDR1 SQVTM and CDR2 ANQGSEA come from the germline V gene. The CDR3 reads CSAVQGADTEAFF. The CDR3 DNA is TGCAGCGCCGTACAGGGGGCTGACACTGAAGCTTTCTTT.

This clonotype has a handful of counts. The V call is TRBV27, the J call TRBJ2-7; TRBD2 is a possible D gene (7 bases). CDR3 length: 15 residues. CDR1 and CDR2 from the germline V gene are MNHEY and SMNVEV (reference sequence). Between the trimmed V and J ends, which lost 4 bases and 2 bases, there was a span of 15 bases. CDR3 sequence reads: CASSSRGGGAYEQYF. The CDR3 DNA follows: TGTGCCAGCAGTTCAAGGGGGGGGGGCGCCTACGAGCAGTACTTC.

The sample holds a few counts of this clonotype. The genes are TRBV3-1 and TRBJ2-7; D gene unclear. V was shortened by 1 base and J by 4 bases, with 5 bases between the two germline ends. This CDR3 is built from 12 residues. Germline V gene lookup returns CDR1 LGHDT and CDR2 YNNKEL (reference sequence). The CDR3 nucleotides are TGTGCCAGCAGCCAAGTGAATTACGAGCAGTACTTC. Encoded protein: CASSQVNYEQYF.

A word on this clonotype: An end of the junction differs from the germline gene, which may be a read error. The chain employs TRBV30 and TRBJ2-1; D ambiguous. CDR1 and CDR2 from the germline V gene are GTSNPN and SVGIG (reference sequence). The CDR3 is 12 amino acids. The CDR3 region has the DNA TGTGCCTGGAGTACCTCCGACAATGAGCAGTTCTTC. Amino acid sequence: CAWSTSDNEQFF.

This clonotype was seen at least ten times. The V and J genes are TRBV5-1 and TRBJ2-1, with a tentative D call TRBD2 (5 bases). In germline, CDR1 is SGHRS, CDR2 YFSETQ. The CDR3 loop spans 16 amino acids. V was clipped by 1 base and J by 0 bases, with 11 bases between them. For the CDR3, the DNA is TGCGCCAGCAGCTTGAGCGGTTCAAGCTCCTACAATGAGCAGTTCTTC. Translated: CASSLSGSSSYNEQFF.

The chain is built from TRBV6-2 or TRBV6-3 and TRBJ2-5; D might be TRBD2 (5 bases). This CDR3 has 14 residues. V gave up 1 base and J gave up 1 base, with 7 bases separating them. The germline gives CDR1 MNHEY, CDR2 SVGEGT. The CDR3 loop is CASSYLGVQETQYF. The DNA for the CDR3 is TGTGCCAGCAGTTACTTGGGAGTCCAAGAGACCCAGTACTTC.

The chain uses TRBV6-5 and TRBJ2-3; D remains ambiguous. Trimming stripped 0 bases from V and 4 bases from J, with 5 bases between. The length of the CDR3 is 13 residues. The germline CDR1 and CDR2 sequences are MNHEY and SVGAGI. CDR3 sequence reads: CASSYSRSDTQYF. CDR3 DNA: TGTGCCAGCAGTTACTCTCGGTCAGATACGCAGTATTTT.